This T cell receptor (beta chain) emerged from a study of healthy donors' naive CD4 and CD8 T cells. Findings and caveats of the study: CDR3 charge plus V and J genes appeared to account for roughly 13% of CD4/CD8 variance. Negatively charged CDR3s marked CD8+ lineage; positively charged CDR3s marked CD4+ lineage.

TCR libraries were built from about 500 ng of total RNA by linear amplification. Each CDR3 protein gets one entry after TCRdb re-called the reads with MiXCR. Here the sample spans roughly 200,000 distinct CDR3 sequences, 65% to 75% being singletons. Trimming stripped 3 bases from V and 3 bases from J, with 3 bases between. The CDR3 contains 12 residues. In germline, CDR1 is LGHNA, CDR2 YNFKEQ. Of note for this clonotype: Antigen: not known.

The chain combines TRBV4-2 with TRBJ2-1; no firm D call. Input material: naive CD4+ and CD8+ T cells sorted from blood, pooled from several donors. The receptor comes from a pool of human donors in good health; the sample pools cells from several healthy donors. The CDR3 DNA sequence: TGTGCCAGCAGCCAGAACTACAATGAGCAGTTCTTC. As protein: CASSQNYNEQFF.